This TCR beta chain was obtained from a study of blood T cell repertoires in COVID-19. The wider study: Samples taken during acute and convalescent COVID-19 were collected in the United States, Italy and Spain. Sources were T cells, B-cell-depleted T cells, or PBMCs; the material itself was cDNA or gDNA.

In the study's own analysis: Reference gene primer amplification gave nucleated cell count estimates. Profiled with immunoSEQ multiplex PCR; TCRdb holds only in-frame clones, not every one. The V and J calls and clone size are taken from that table; D and trimming were inferred from the DNA. The sample includes roughly 150,000 clones, roughly 88% of them seen just once. The Seattle patients joined while their infection was active and were tracked longitudinally afterward. Germline lookup yields CDR1 SGHRS and CDR2 YFSETQ. This CDR3 has 12 amino acids. Trimming pared 0 bases from V and 5 bases from J, leaving 6 bases between.

Sequencing was performed on peripheral blood. The chain employs TRBV5-1 and TRBJ2-7, with a possible D match to TRBD2 (5 bases). The source of this sequence is a man aged 18 to 29 with COVID-19, enrolled during active disease. The CDR3 region has the DNA TGCGCCAGCAGCTTGGCCGGGGACGAGCAGTACTTC. It yields the protein CASSLAGDEQYF.